A single sample is the source of the 7 T cell receptor beta chains below, sequenced in a study of blood T cells in healthy people across ages. Together with a sample-barcoded 5' primer, a J-beta primer mix was included in a second PCR lasting 7 to 11 cycles. TCRdb re-analysed the 5' RACE reads in MiXCR, keeping a single row per CDR3 protein. The profile shows roughly 680,000 distinct CDR3 sequences, roughly half of them singletons. What was sequenced was blood. These receptors were collected from a woman aged 80 or older in good health.

The chain links TRBV3-1 to TRBJ1-6, with 9 bases matching TRBD1. Germline trimming cut 1 base from V and 10 bases from J; bases unmatched to any gene: 14. This CDR3 has 18 amino acids. Germline V lookup: CDR1 LGHDT, CDR2 YNNKEL (reference sequence). The CDR3 DNA reads as TGTGCCAGCAGCCAAGGGGACAGGGATTTAATCATAGGCTCACCCCTCCACTTT. Its translation is CASSQGDRDLIIGSPLHF.

As concerns this clonotype: A read error is possible here, since a much larger clone lies one base away. The chain employs TRBV28 and TRBJ2-1; tentative D call: TRBD2 (5 bases). V lost 6 bases, J lost 13 bases, and 22 bases lay in between. The CDR3 contains 14 residues. Germline V lookup: CDR1 MDHEN, CDR2 SYDVKM. The CDR3 here is CASSLTVAGETQFF. The CDR3 DNA reads as TGTGCCAGCAGCCTGACCGTAGCCGGGGAGACCCAGTTCTTC.

This chain connects TRBV5-1 to TRBJ2-7; D call uncertain. The assigned J gene may be wrong: the sequence end matches TRBJ2-4 better. The CDR3 contains 13 residues. Germline V gives CDR1 SGHRS, CDR2 YFSETQ. The CDR3 nucleotides read TGCGCCAGCAGCCCCCGAACGTCGAACATTCAGTACTTC. It yields the protein CASSPRTSNIQYF.

In the case of this clonotype: This may stem from a read error, because a much larger clone lies one nucleotide away. This chain connects TRBV29-1 to TRBJ2-3; 7 bases are shared with TRBD2. The CDR3 runs to 13 residues. The germline CDR1 and CDR2 sequences are SQVTM and ANQGSEA. The CDR3 loop is CSGEDNWEGTQYF. The CDR3 DNA is TGCAGCGGTGAAGACAACTGGGAGGGTACGCAGTATTTT.

J is TRBJ2-3 and V is TRBV7-6; 10 bases are a match to TRBD2. The CDR3 loop spans 17 amino acids. Germline V gene data show CDR1 as SGHVS and CDR2 as FNYEAQ. The V gene end was trimmed by 1 base and the J gene end by 2 bases; junction bases not matched to a gene: 6. The CDR3 protein is CASSLGPSGSVTDTQYF. DNA of the CDR3: TGTGCCAGCAGCTTAGGACCTAGCGGGAGTGTCACAGATACGCAGTATTTT.

Details on this clonotype: A much larger clone sits a single nucleotide away, making a read error possible. The CDR3 DNA follows: TGCAGTGCTGGGGGGGGATACTTAACCCAAGAGACCCAGTTCTTC. Protein sequence: CSAGGGYLTQETQFF. This chain links TRBV20-1 with TRBJ2-1, with 7 bases that match TRBD2. This CDR3 spans 15 amino acids. Germline assignment: CDR1 DFQATT and CDR2 SNEGSKA (reference sequence). V was clipped by 5 bases and J by 13 bases; unmatched bases: 20.

As to this clonotype: This may arise from a read error, as a much more abundant clone is one base away. The chain is built from TRBV2 and TRBJ2-5; possibly TRBD1 for D (5 bases). Germline-derived CDR1 and CDR2 are SNHLY and FYNNEI. This CDR3 comprises 12 residues. With 4 bases removed from V and 11 bases from J, the gap between germline ends came to 14 bases. The CDR3 loop is CASSAIGAEQYF. As DNA, the CDR3 is TGTGCCAGCAGTGCGATAGGGGCTGAGCAGTACTTC.